Below, 17 T cell receptor beta chains from the same sample are listed, as sequenced in a study of Ad26.COV2.S vaccination and SARS-CoV-2 variants. Treatment specified: around 19 received Ad26.COV2.S at low or high dose, single or two shots; about 5 received placebo; per-sample allocation not given. Samples were taken on day 63 after the first vaccine or placebo injection. Repertoires were generated with immunoSEQ multiplex PCR, while TCRdb's copy carries only in-frame clones and drops some. The data show about 420,000 clones, 88% seen once. The sample in question was peripheral blood, obtained in a trial of Ad26.COV2.S vaccine versus placebo. The receptors were gathered from a person aged 18-60 years who received the Ad26.COV2.S COVID-19 vaccine or a placebo.

DNA of the CDR3: TGTGCCAGCATATCGACAGGGCCCTATGGCTACACCTTC. Its protein is CASISTGPYGYTF. The chain employs TRBV7-2 and TRBJ1-2, with 7 bases matching TRBD1. Per germline, CDR1 SGHTA and CDR2 FQGNSA. V lost 7 bases, J lost 4 bases, and 6 bases stayed unmatched. The CDR3 extends over 13 amino acids.

This chain uses TRBV12-3 or TRBV12-4 with TRBJ1-1; a possible D gene is TRBD1 (5 bases). Trimming left V 6 bases short and J 4 bases short, with 9 bases between. The CDR3 spans 12 residues. In nucleotides, the CDR3 is TGTGCCAGCAGCCCAGGGCCCACTGAAGCTTTCTTT. Encoded protein: CASSPGPTEAFF.

This clone was detected many times. V gene TRBV20-1 combines with J gene TRBJ2-5; no reliable D call. With 0 bases removed from V and 5 bases from J, the gap between germline ends came to 4 bases. CDR1 and CDR2 from the germline V gene are DFQATT and SNEGSKA (reference sequence). CDR3 length equals 11 residues. The CDR3 is CSARDWETQYF. In nucleotides, the CDR3 is TGCAGTGCTAGAGATTGGGAGACCCAGTACTTC.

Concerning this clone: The junction shows a germline mismatch at one end, possibly a read error. The chain employs TRBV5-4 and TRBJ2-7, with D possibly being TRBD2 (5 bases). This CDR3 has 12 amino acids. From germline, CDR1 is SGHNT and CDR2 YYREEE (reference sequence). CDR3 amino acids: CASSLRSDSRHF. For the CDR3, the DNA is TGTGCCAGCAGCTTGAGGTCGGACTCACGACACTTC.

The V call is TRBV4-1, the J call TRBJ1-6; maybe TRBD1 (5 bases). The germline V gene has CDR1 MGHRA and CDR2 YSYEKL. There are 15 residues in the CDR3. Deletions cut 1 base from V and 6 bases from J, with 10 bases between. CDR3 region: CASSQAGSVNSPLHF. The CDR3, as DNA: TGCGCCAGCAGCCAAGCAGGGAGCGTTAATTCACCCCTCCACTTT.

V gene TRBV6-5 combines with J gene TRBJ1-2; TRBD1 matches 7 bases. Germline values: CDR1 MNHEY, CDR2 SVGAGI. V lost 1 base and J lost 0; bases outside the gene matches: 2. The length of the CDR3 is 15 residues. CDR3 loop: CASSYWTGTNYGYTF. DNA of the CDR3: TGTGCCAGCAGTTACTGGACAGGAACTAACTATGGCTACACCTTC.

J is TRBJ2-7 and V is TRBV11-2; no clear D. CDR1 and CDR2 (germline): SGHAT, FQNNGV. V shed 2 bases and J shed 6 bases, with 5 bases lying between them. The CDR3 covers 11 residues. The DNA of the CDR3 is TGTGCCAGCAGCTTAATGGGCGAGCAGTACTTC. This encodes CASSLMGEQYF.

This clone was seen only once. The chain joins TRBV6-5 to TRBJ2-5, with 8 nucleotides matching TRBD1. Germline V gene sequence: CDR1 MNHEY, CDR2 SVGAGI. V shed 8 bases, J shed 3 bases, and the junction held 8 bases outside the gene matches. The length of the CDR3 is 14 residues. CDR3 region: CASLVDRAEETQYF. DNA of the CDR3: TGTGCCAGCCTCGTGGACAGGGCCGAAGAGACCCAGTACTTC.

In its sample, this clone was seen a few times. The chain carries TRBV6-4 and TRBJ2-2, with D possibly TRBD2 on 6 matching bases. The CDR3 runs to 14 residues. Germline V gene sequence: CDR1 MRHNA, CDR2 SNTAGT. V was shortened by 0 bases and J by 5 bases, with 7 bases between the two germline ends. This CDR3 is CASSDSGGTGELFF. In nucleotides, the CDR3 is TGTGCCAGCAGTGACTCGGGGGGAACCGGGGAGCTGTTTTTT.

This clone was picked up a small number of times. This sequence joins TRBV19 and TRBJ1-6; TRBD1 agrees at 9 bases. In germline, CDR1 is LNHDA, CDR2 SQIVND (reference sequence). The CDR3 totals 13 residues. J was trimmed by 10 bases and V by 9 bases; bases with no gene match: 7. The CDR3 DNA sequence: TGTGCCAGCGCCGGGACAGGGCTCTCACCCCTCCACTTT. This encodes CASAGTGLSPLHF.

The chain links TRBV19 to TRBJ1-1; 8 nucleotides line up with TRBD1. V lost 7 bases and J lost 1; bases outside the gene matches: 2. The germline gives CDR1 LNHDA, CDR2 SQIVND (reference sequence). The CDR3 consists of 13 residues. The CDR3 region is CASIDRGNTEAFF. The CDR3 region has the DNA TGTGCCAGTATCGACAGGGGGAACACTGAAGCTTTCTTT.

This sequence joins TRBV10-3 and TRBJ2-2; a possible D gene is TRBD1 (6 bases). Trimming took off 5 bases at V and 0 bases at J, with 13 bases between the two ends. Germline V gives CDR1 ENHRY, CDR2 SYGVKD. This CDR3 is built from 16 residues. The CDR3 DNA follows: TGTGCCATCAGTCGTGGACAGATTGCGAACACCGGGGAGCTGTTTTTT. This gives the protein CAISRGQIANTGELFF.

The CDR3 spells CASSVTNTGELFF. The CDR3 DNA is TGTGCCAGCAGTGTTACGAACACCGGGGAGCTGTTTTTT. The chain links TRBV25-1 to TRBJ2-2; D gene unclear. The CDR3 totals 13 residues. Germline CDR1 and CDR2: MGHDK and SYGVNS. Trimming shortened V by 4 bases and J by 0 bases, and 3 bases separated the two germline ends.

The rearrangement joins TRBV6-5 to TRBJ2-1, with D possibly matching TRBD2 (6 bases). This CDR3 has 15 residues. With 1 base removed from V and 10 bases from J, the gap between germline ends came to 17 bases. Germline CDR1 and CDR2: MNHEY and SVGAGI. CDR3 region: CASSYLTRTRGEQFF. CDR3 coding DNA: TGTGCCAGCAGTTACTTAACTCGGACCCGGGGGGAGCAGTTCTTC.

The chain employs TRBV7-9 and TRBJ2-3; 8 bases align to TRBD2. CDR1 SEHNR and CDR2 FQNEAQ come from the germline V gene (reference sequence). The CDR3 is 14 amino acids. V lost 5 bases and J lost 4; bases outside the gene matches: 5. CDR3 amino acids: CASSLVAGPDTQYF. DNA for the CDR3: TGTGCCAGCAGCCTGGTAGCGGGGCCAGATACGCAGTATTTT.

This clone has only one observation. The chain is built from TRBV7-9 and TRBJ2-1; D unresolved. The length of the CDR3 is 11 residues. Germline CDR1 reads SEHNR; CDR2 reads FQNEAQ (reference sequence). With 5 bases removed from V and 10 bases from J, the gap between germline ends came to 9 bases. DNA for the CDR3: TGTGCCAGCAGCCAACAGCGCGAGCAGTTCTTC. Its protein is CASSQQREQFF.

The chain links TRBV27 to TRBJ1-6; TRBD1 aligns across 8 bases. The CDR3 spans 15 residues. V shed 0 bases, J shed 10 bases, and the junction held 5 bases outside the gene matches. The germline V gene encodes CDR1 MNHEY and CDR2 SMNVEV (reference sequence). The CDR3 sequence is CASSLSQGASSPLHF. As DNA, the CDR3 is TGTGCCAGCAGTTTATCGCAGGGGGCCTCGTCACCCCTCCACTTT.